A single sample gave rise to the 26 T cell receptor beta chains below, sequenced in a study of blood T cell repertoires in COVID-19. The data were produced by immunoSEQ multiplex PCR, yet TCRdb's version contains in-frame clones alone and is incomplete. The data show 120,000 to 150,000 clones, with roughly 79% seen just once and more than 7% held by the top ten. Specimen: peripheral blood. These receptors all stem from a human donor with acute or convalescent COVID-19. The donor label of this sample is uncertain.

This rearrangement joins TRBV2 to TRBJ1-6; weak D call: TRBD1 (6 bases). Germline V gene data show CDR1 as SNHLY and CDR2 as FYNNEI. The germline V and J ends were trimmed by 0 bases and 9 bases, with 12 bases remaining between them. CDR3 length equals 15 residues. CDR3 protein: CASSEAGAAGSPLHF. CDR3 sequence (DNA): TGTGCCAGCAGTGAAGCGGGGGCGGCGGGTTCACCCCTCCACTTT.

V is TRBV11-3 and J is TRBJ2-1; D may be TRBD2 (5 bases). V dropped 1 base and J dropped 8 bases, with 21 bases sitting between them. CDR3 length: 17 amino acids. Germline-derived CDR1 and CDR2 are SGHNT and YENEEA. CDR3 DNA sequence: TGTGCCAGCAGCTTAGGGCTTGCCGGGATCGAATGGGATGAGCAGTTCTTC. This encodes CASSLGLAGIEWDEQFF.

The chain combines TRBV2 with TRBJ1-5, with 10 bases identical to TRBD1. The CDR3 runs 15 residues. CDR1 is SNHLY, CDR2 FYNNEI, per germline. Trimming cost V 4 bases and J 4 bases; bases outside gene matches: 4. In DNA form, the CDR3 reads TGTGCCAGCAGTGGGGACAGGGGAGAAAATCAGCCCCAGCATTTT. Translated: CASSGDRGENQPQHF.

The CDR3 DNA reads as TGCGCCAGCACTGGGGGATCTAGCGGGGGGCGGAGGACCCAGTACTTC. Residues: CASTGGSSGGRRTQYF. The chain carries TRBV10-1 and TRBJ2-5, with 11 positions matching TRBD2. Unmatched junction bases numbered 14, after V lost 7 bases and J lost 7 bases. The germline V gene encodes CDR1 WNHNN and CDR2 SYGVQD (reference sequence). This CDR3 is 16 amino acids long.

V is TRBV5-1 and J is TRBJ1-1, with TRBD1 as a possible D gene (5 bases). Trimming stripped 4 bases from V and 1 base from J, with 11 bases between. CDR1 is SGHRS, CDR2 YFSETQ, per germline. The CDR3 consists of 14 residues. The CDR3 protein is CASSAGRTNTEAFF. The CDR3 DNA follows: TGCGCCAGCAGCGCGGGACGGACGAACACTGAAGCTTTCTTT.

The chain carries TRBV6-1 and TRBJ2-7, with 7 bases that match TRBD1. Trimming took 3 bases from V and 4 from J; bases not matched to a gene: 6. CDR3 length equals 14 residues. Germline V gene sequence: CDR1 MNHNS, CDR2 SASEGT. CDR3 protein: CASSEGDRPYEQYV. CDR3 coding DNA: TGTGCCAGCAGTGAGGGGGACAGACCTTACGAGCAGTACGTC.

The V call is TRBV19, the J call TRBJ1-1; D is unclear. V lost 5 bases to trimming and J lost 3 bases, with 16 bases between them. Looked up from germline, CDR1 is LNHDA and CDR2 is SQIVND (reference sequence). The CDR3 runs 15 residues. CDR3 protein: CASSPPWARDTEAFF. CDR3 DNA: TGTGCCAGTAGTCCTCCTTGGGCCCGTGACACTGAAGCTTTCTTT.

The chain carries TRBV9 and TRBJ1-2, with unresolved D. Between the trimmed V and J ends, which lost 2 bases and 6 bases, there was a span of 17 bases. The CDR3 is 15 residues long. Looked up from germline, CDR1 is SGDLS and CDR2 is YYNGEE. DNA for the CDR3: TGTGCCAGCAGCGTCCTTTCGGGGATTACGAATGGCTACACCTTC. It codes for CASSVLSGITNGYTF. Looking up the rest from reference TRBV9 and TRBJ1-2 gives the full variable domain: DSGVTQTPKHLITATGQRVTLRCSPRSGDLSVYWYQQSLDQGLQFLIQYYNGEERAKGNILERFSAQQFPDLHSELNLSSLELGDSALYFCASSVLSGITNGYTFGSGTRLTVV.

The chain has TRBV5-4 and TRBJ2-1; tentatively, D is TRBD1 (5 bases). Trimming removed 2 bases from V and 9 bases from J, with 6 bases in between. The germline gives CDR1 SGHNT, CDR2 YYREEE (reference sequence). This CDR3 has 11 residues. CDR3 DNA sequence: TGTGCCAGCAGCTTAAGGGGTGAGCAGTTCTTC. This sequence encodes CASSLRGEQFF.

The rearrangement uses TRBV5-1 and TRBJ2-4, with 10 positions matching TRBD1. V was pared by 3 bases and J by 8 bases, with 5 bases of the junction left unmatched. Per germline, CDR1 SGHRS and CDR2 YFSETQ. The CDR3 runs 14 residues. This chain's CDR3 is CASSSGQGKDIQYF. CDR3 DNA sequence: TGCGCCAGCAGCTCGGGACAGGGGAAGGACATTCAGTACTTC. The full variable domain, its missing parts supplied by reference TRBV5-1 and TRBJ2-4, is KAGVTQTPRYLIKTRGQQVTLSCSPISGHRSVSWYQQTPGQGLQFLFEYFSETQRNKGNFPGRFSGRQFSNSRSEMNVSTLELGDSALYLCASSSGQGKDIQYFGAGTRLSVL.

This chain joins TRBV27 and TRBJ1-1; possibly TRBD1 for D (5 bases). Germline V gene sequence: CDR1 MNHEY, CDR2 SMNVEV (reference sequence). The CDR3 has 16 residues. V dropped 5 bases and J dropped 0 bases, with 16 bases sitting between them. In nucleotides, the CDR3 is TGTGCCAGCAGTAAAATCCAGGGCGTCATGAACACTGAAGCTTTCTTT. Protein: CASSKIQGVMNTEAFF.

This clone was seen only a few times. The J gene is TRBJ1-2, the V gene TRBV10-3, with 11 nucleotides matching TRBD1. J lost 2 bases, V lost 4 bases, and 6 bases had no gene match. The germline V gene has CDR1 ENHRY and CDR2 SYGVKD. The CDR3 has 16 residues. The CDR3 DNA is TGTGCCATCAGTGGGGGGACAGGGGGTTTCAACTATGGCTACACCTTC. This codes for CAISGGTGGFNYGYTF.

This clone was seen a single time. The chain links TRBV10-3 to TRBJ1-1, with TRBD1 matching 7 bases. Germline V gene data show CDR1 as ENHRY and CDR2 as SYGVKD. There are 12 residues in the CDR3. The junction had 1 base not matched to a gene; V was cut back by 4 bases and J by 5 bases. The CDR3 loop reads CAISGQGTEAFF. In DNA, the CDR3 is TGTGCCATCAGTGGACAGGGTACTGAAGCTTTCTTT.

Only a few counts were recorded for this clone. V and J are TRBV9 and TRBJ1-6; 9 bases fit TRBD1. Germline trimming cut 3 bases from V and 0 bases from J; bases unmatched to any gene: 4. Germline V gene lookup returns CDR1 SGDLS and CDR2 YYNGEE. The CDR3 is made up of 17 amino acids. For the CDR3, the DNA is TGTGCCAGCAGCGCCGGGACAGGGAGCTCCTATAATTCACCCCTCCACTTT. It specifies CASSAGTGSSYNSPLHF.

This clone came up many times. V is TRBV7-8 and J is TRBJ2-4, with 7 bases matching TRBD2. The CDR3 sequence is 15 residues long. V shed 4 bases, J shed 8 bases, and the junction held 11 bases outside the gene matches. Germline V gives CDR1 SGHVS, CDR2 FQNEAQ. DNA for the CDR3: TGTGCCAGCAGCTGGGGTCCGACTAGCTTTGACATTCAGTACTTC. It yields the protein CASSWGPTSFDIQYF. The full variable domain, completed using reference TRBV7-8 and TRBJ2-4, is GAGVSQSPRYKVAKRGQDVALRCDPISGHVSLFWYQQALGQGPEFLTYFQNEAQLDKSGLPSDRFFAERPEGSVSTLKIQRTQQEDSAVYLCASSWGPTSFDIQYFGAGTRLSVL.

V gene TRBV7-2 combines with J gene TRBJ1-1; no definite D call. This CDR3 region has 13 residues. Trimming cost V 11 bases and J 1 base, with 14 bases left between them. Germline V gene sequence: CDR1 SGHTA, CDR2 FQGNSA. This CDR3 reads CASAGQRNTEAFF. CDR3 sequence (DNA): TGTGCCTCAGCTGGGCAAAGGAACACTGAAGCTTTCTTT.

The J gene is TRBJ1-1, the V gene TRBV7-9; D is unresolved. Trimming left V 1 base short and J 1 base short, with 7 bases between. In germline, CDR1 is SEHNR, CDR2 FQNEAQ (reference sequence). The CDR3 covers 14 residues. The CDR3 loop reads CASSLVASNTEAFF. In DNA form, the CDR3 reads TGTGCCAGCAGCTTAGTGGCTTCGAACACTGAAGCTTTCTTT.

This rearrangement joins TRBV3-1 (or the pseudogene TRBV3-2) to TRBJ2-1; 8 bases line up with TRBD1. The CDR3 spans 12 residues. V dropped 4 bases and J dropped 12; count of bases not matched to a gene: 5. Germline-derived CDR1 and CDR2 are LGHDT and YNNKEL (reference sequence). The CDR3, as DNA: TGTGCCAGCAGCCCCCAGGGGGCCGGGCAGTTCTTC. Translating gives CASSPQGAGQFF.

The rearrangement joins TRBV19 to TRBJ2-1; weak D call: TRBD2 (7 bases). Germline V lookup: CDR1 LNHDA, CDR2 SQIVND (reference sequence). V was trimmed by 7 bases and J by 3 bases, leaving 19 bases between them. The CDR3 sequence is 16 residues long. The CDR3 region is CASTTTRGGNYNEQFF. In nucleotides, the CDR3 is TGTGCCAGTACCACTACAAGGGGGGGCAACTACAATGAGCAGTTCTTC. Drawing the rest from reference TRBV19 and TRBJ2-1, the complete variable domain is DGGITQSPKYLFRKEGQNVTLSCEQNLNHDAMYWYRQDPGQGLRLIYYSQIVNDFQKGDIAEGYSVSREKKESFPLTVTSAQKNPTAFYLCASTTTRGGNYNEQFFGPGTRLTVL.

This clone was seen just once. CDR3 nucleotide sequence: TGTGCCAGCACCCCGGACAGGGCTCAGCCCCAGCATTTT. The encoded protein is CASTPDRAQPQHF. The chain links TRBV6-5 to TRBJ1-5, with 8 bases aligning to TRBD1. The CDR3 spans 13 residues. Germline V gives CDR1 MNHEY, CDR2 SVGAGI. With V trimmed by 7 bases and J by 6 bases, 5 bases remained unmatched.

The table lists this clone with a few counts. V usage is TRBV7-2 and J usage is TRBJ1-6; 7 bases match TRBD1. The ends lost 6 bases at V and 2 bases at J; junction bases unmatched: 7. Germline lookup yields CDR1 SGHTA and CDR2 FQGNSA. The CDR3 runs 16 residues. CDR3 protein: CASRLRQGTYNSPLHF. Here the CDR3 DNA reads TGTGCCAGCAGGCTTAGACAGGGTACCTATAATTCACCCCTCCACTTT.

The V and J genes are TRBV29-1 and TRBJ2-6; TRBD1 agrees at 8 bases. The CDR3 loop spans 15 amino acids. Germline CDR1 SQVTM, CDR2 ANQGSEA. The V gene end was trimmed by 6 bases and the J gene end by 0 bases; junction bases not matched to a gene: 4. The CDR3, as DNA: TGCAGCGTCCGACAGGGGAGCTCTGGGGCCAACGTCCTGACTTTC. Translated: CSVRQGSSGANVLTF.

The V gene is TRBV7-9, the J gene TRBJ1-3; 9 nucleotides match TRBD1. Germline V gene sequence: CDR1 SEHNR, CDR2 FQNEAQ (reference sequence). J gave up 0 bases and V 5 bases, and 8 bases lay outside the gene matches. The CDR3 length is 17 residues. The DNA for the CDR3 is TGTGCCAGCAGCGAAGGACAGGGGACGCTCTCTGGAAACACCATATATTTT. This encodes CASSEGQGTLSGNTIYF.

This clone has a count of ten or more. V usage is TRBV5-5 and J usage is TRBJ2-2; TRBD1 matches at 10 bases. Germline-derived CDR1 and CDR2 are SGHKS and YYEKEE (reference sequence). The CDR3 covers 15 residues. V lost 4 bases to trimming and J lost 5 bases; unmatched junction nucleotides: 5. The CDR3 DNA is TGTGCCAGCAGCCCCCGACAGGGGGCTACCGGGGAGCTGTTTTTT. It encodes CASSPRQGATGELFF. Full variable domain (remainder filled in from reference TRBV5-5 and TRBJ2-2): DAGVTQSPTHLIKTRGQQVTLRCSPISGHKSVSWYQQVLGQGPQFIFQYYEKEERGRGNFPDRFSARQFPNYSSELNVNALLLGDSALYLCASSPRQGATGELFFGEGSRLTVL.

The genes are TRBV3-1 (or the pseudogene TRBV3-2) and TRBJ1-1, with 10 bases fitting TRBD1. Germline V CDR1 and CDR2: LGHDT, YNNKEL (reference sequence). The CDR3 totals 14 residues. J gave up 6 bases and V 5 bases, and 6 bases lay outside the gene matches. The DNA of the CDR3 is TGTGCCAGCAGCTTCCGACAGGGGGCATCTGAAGCTTTCTTT. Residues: CASSFRQGASEAFF.

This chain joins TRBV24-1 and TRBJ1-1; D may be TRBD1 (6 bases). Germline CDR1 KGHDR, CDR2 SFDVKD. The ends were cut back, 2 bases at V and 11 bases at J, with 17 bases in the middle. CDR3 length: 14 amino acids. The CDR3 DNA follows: TGTGCCACCAGTGATTCCCGGGGGGGCGGGAAGGCTTTCTTT. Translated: CATSDSRGGGKAFF.